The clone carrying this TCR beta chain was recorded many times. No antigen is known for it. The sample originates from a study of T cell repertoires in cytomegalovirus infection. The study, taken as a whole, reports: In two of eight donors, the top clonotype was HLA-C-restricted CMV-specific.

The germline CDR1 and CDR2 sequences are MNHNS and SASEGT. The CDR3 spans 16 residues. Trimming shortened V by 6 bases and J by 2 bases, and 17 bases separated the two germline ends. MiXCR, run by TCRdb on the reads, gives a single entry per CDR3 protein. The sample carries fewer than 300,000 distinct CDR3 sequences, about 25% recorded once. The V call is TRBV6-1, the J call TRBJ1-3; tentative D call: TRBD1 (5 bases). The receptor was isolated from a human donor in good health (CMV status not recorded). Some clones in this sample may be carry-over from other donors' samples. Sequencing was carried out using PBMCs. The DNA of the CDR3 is TGTGCCAGCAGCTCCAACAGGATGCTGACTGGAAACACCATATATTTT. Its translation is CASSSNRMLTGNTIYF.